Below, 2 T cell receptor beta chains from the same sample are listed, as sequenced in a study of blood T cell repertoires in COVID-19. The assay was immunoSEQ multiplex PCR, and TCRdb's table has in-frame clones only and misses some. The sample lists around 170,000 clones, about 86% occurring once. The specimen was peripheral blood. These receptor sequences come from a man aged 45-65 years with active or convalescent COVID-19.

The chain joins TRBV2 to TRBJ2-3; D call uncertain. This CDR3 has 15 residues. In germline, CDR1 is SNHLY, CDR2 FYNNEI. Trimming cost V 3 bases and J 2 bases, with 12 bases left between them. As DNA, the CDR3 is TGTGCCAGCAGTGAGACTCGCTCCCCCACAGATACGCAGTATTTT. Residues: CASSETRSPTDTQYF. Full variable domain (rest looked up from reference TRBV2 and TRBJ2-3): EPEVTQTPSHQVTQMGQEVILRCVPISNHLYFYWYRQILGQKVEFLVSFYNNEISEKSEIFDDQFSVERPDGSNFTLKIRSTKLEDSAMYFCASSETRSPTDTQYFGPGTRLTVL.

This clone was detected only a few times. The chain recombines TRBV30 with TRBJ1-4; D remains ambiguous. V dropped 4 bases and J dropped 2 bases, with 14 bases sitting between them. Germline lookup yields CDR1 GTSNPN and CDR2 SVGIG (reference sequence). This CDR3 contains 15 residues. The CDR3 nucleotides are TGTGCCTGGACAAGAGGCGCTCTTACTAATGAAAAACTGTTTTTT. Encoded protein: CAWTRGALTNEKLFF.